This passage covers 30 T cell receptor beta chains from one sample sequenced in a study of regulatory dendritic cells for organ transplantation. Sequenced by immunoSEQ multiplex PCR; TCRdb stores in-frame clones only, minus some. The sample records about 34,000 clones, approximately 91% being singletons. Sequencing was carried out using naive CD4+ T cells from blood. The sample's subset: CD45RA+ naive T cells. These receptors originate from a human donor in good health.

The chain couples TRBV27 to TRBJ2-7; D gene ambiguous. Trimming cost V 6 bases and J 8 bases, with 20 bases left between them. Germline CDR1 is MNHEY and CDR2 is SMNVEV (reference sequence). The CDR3 totals 14 residues. The CDR3 bases are TGTGCCAGCAGCCTATTTCTGGGCCAGCCCAAGCAGTACTTC. Translated, it gives CASSLFLGQPKQYF.

This rearrangement joins TRBV6-5 to TRBJ1-5, with 9 positions matching TRBD1. The length of the CDR3 is 15 residues. V was clipped by 6 bases and J by 3 bases; unmatched bases: 6. The germline V gene has CDR1 MNHEY and CDR2 SVGAGI. The CDR3 loop is CASRSDRGNNQPQHF. CDR3 nucleotides: TGTGCCAGCAGATCGGACAGGGGTAACAATCAGCCCCAGCATTTT.

This clone was seen a single time. The chain is built from TRBV9 and TRBJ1-5; no definite D call. V lost 1 base, J lost 3 bases, and 5 bases lay in between. CDR3 size: 13 residues. Germline assignment: CDR1 SGDLS and CDR2 YYNGEE. The CDR3 DNA reads TGTGCCAGCAGCGTAAACAACAATCAGCCCCAGCATTTT. As protein: CASSVNNNQPQHF.

The V call is TRBV6-6, the J call TRBJ2-7; TRBD2 matches 12 bases. CDR1 is MNHNY, CDR2 SVGAGI, per germline (reference sequence). CDR3 length: 13 residues. Losses at the gene ends were 8 bases for V and 2 bases for J; bases not matched to a gene: 1. The CDR3 nucleotides read TGTGCCAGCGGACTAGCGGGACCCTACGAGCAGTACTTC. Its protein product is CASGLAGPYEQYF.

The gene calls are TRBV7-2 and TRBJ1-3; D ambiguous. This CDR3 comprises 13 residues. Trimming removed 1 base at V and 6 bases at J, with 7 bases between. Germline CDR1 and CDR2: SGHTA and FQGNSA. The CDR3 nucleotides are TGTGCCAGCAGCTTAGTTTCACTAAACACCATATATTTT. Translating it yields CASSLVSLNTIYF.

The chain carries TRBV25-1 and TRBJ2-5; TRBD1 or TRBD2 may be the D gene (5 bases each). Trimming pared 6 bases from V and 0 bases from J, leaving 11 bases between. The CDR3 runs 14 residues. From germline, CDR1 is MGHDK and CDR2 SYGVNS. The CDR3 DNA reads TGTGCCAGCAGCCTGGGACGGAACCAAGAGACCCAGTACTTC. Protein product: CASSLGRNQETQYF. Looking up the rest from reference TRBV25-1 and TRBJ2-5 gives the full variable domain: EADIYQTPRYLVIGTGKKITLECSQTMGHDKMYWYQQDPGMELHLIHYSYGVNSTEKGDLSSESTVSRIRTEHFPLTLESARPSHTSQYLCASSLGRNQETQYFGPGTRLLVL.

This chain links TRBV4-1 with TRBJ2-1; 7 bases are shared with TRBD2. J was trimmed by 9 bases and V by 1 base; bases with no gene match: 12. Per germline, CDR1 MGHRA and CDR2 YSYEKL. The CDR3 is made up of 16 amino acids. The CDR3 bases are TGCGCCAGCAGCCAAGTTAGGGAGGGCGGCCGAGGTGAGCAGTTCTTC. It is translated as CASSQVREGGRGEQFF.

This chain joins TRBV18 and TRBJ2-6; D not certain. The germline V and J ends were trimmed by 2 bases and 2 bases, with 16 bases remaining between them. Germline V gene lookup returns CDR1 KGHSH and CDR2 LQKENI. This CDR3 has 18 amino acids. The CDR3 spells CASSPVLPVGTGANVLTF. Here the CDR3 DNA reads TGTGCCAGCTCACCAGTTCTCCCAGTAGGTACTGGGGCCAACGTCCTGACTTTC. Complete variable domain (other parts from reference TRBV18 and TRBJ2-6): NAGVMQNPRHLVRRRGQEARLRCSPMKGHSHVYWYRQLPEEGLKFMVYLQKENIIDESGMPKERFSAEFPKEGPSILRIQQVVRGDSAAYFCASSPVLPVGTGANVLTFGAGSRLTVL.

V is TRBV30 and J is TRBJ1-1; 10 positions match TRBD1. The CDR3 loop spans 16 amino acids. The germline CDR1 and CDR2 sequences are GTSNPN and SVGIG (reference sequence). V shed 2 bases and J 5 bases; nucleotides not matched to a gene: 11. The CDR3 coding sequence is TGTGCCTGGAGTCGATCCCGCAGGGACAGGGGAACTGAAGCTTTCTTT. Translating gives CAWSRSRRDRGTEAFF.

V and J are TRBV29-1 and TRBJ1-2; D gene ambiguous. The CDR3 runs to 12 residues. Trimming cost V 4 bases and J 3 bases, with 9 bases left between them. The germline gives CDR1 SQVTM, CDR2 ANQGSEA. Here the CDR3 DNA reads TGCAGCGTTGTTTCAGGTGACTATGGCTACACCTTC. This sequence encodes CSVVSGDYGYTF.

The J gene is TRBJ2-5, the V gene TRBV18, with 8 bases that match TRBD2. V was clipped by 6 bases and J by 5 bases; unmatched bases: 8. The CDR3 runs to 14 residues. The V gene's germline CDR1 is KGHSH and CDR2 LQKENI. Written as DNA, the CDR3 is TGTGCCAGCTCCCGTCGGGGGGGCCCTGAGACCCAGTACTTC. Translating gives CASSRRGGPETQYF.

The J gene is TRBJ2-2, the V gene TRBV5-1, with D possibly matching TRBD1 (5 bases). V lost 1 base to trimming and J lost 7 bases, with 8 bases between them. From germline, CDR1 is SGHRS and CDR2 YFSETQ. The CDR3 has 13 residues. For the CDR3, the DNA is TGCGCCAGCAGCTTGATGACAGTCGGGGAGCTGTTTTTT. As protein: CASSLMTVGELFF. Supplemented by reference TRBV5-1 and TRBJ2-2, the full variable domain reads KAGVTQTPRYLIKTRGQQVTLSCSPISGHRSVSWYQQTPGQGLQFLFEYFSETQRNKGNFPGRFSGRQFSNSRSEMNVSTLELGDSALYLCASSLMTVGELFFGEGSRLTVL.

The chain recombines TRBV13 with TRBJ2-3; D is undetermined. V lost 5 bases to trimming and J lost 5 bases, with 8 bases between them. Germline V lookup: CDR1 PRHDT, CDR2 FYEKMQ (reference sequence). This CDR3 spans 12 amino acids. CDR3 sequence: CASSPQIDTQYF. CDR3 DNA: TGTGCCAGCAGCCCCCAGATAGATACGCAGTATTTT. The full variable domain, in which reference TRBV13 and TRBJ2-3 provide the parts outside the CDR3, is AAGVIQSPRHLIKEKRETATLKCYPIPRHDTVYWYQQGPGQDPQFLISFYEKMQSDKGSIPDRFSAQQFSDYHSELNMSSLELGDSALYFCASSPQIDTQYFGPGTRLTVL.

V and J are TRBV19 and TRBJ2-7; D ambiguous. The CDR3 sequence is 13 residues long. V was clipped by 4 bases and J by 1 base, with 8 bases between them. From germline, CDR1 is LNHDA and CDR2 SQIVND (reference sequence). The CDR3 nucleotides read TGTGCCAGTAGTAAGGACCCTTCCTACGAGCAGTACTTC. Translating it yields CASSKDPSYEQYF.

This clone occurred a few times. The chain recombines TRBV7-9 with TRBJ1-4, with D possibly being TRBD1 (5 bases). The V gene's germline CDR1 is SEHNR and CDR2 FQNEAQ (reference sequence). The V end lost 5 bases, the J end lost 5 bases, and 12 bases lay between the germline ends. The length of the CDR3 is 14 residues. The CDR3 reads CASSPQGSNEKLFF. The CDR3 DNA follows: TGTGCCAGCAGCCCCCAGGGTTCCAATGAAAAACTGTTTTTT.

This clone was counted only a few times. DNA of the CDR3: TGTGCCAGCAGCTTAGTGTGGGACAGGAATGAAAAACTGTTTTTT. As protein: CASSLVWDRNEKLFF. The chain carries TRBV11-2 and TRBJ1-4, with 8 bases identical to TRBD1. The trim removed 1 base at V and 5 bases at J, leaving 3 bases unmatched. The CDR3 is made up of 15 amino acids. In germline, CDR1 is SGHAT, CDR2 FQNNGV.

The chain is built from TRBV6-1 and TRBJ1-5; no reliable D call. Between the trimmed V and J ends, which lost 0 bases and 4 bases, there was a span of 10 bases. This CDR3 is 15 amino acids long. Germline V CDR1 and CDR2: MNHNS, SASEGT. CDR3 in DNA: TGTGCCAGCAGTGAAGCGGGAGGAAGGAATCAGCCCCAGCATTTT. It translates to CASSEAGGRNQPQHF.

The CDR3 region has the DNA TGCGCCAGCAGCCAAGAATCCGCAGGGTGGGTTGGCTACACCTTC. Amino acid sequence: CASSQESAGWVGYTF. J is TRBJ1-2 and V is TRBV4-1, with D tentatively TRBD1 (5 bases). Per the germline V gene, CDR1 is MGHRA and CDR2 is YSYEKL. The V end lost 0 bases, the J end lost 7 bases, and 15 bases lay between the germline ends. CDR3 length: 15 residues.

This rearrangement joins TRBV19 to TRBJ1-5; 7 nucleotides align to TRBD1. Germline assignment: CDR1 LNHDA and CDR2 SQIVND (reference sequence). This CDR3 comprises 15 residues. Trimming cost V 7 bases and J 4 bases; bases outside gene matches: 10. CDR3 DNA sequence: TGTGCCAGTAACCCCCGGGACAGAAAAAATCAGCCCCAGCATTTT. It specifies CASNPRDRKNQPQHF. Full variable domain (remainder filled in from reference TRBV19 and TRBJ1-5): DGGITQSPKYLFRKEGQNVTLSCEQNLNHDAMYWYRQDPGQGLRLIYYSQIVNDFQKGDIAEGYSVSREKKESFPLTVTSAQKNPTAFYLCASNPRDRKNQPQHFGDGTRLSIL.

The V call is TRBV18, the J call TRBJ1-2; no firm D call. Germline-derived CDR1 and CDR2 are KGHSH and LQKENI. The CDR3 sequence is 14 residues long. V lost 3 bases to trimming and J lost 1 base, with 9 bases between them. The CDR3 region is CASSPSPGNYGYTF. CDR3 DNA sequence: TGTGCCAGCTCACCGTCACCCGGTAACTATGGCTACACCTTC.

The gene calls are TRBV11-2 and TRBJ2-3; D possibly corresponds to TRBD2 (6 bases). Trimming stripped 5 bases from V and 2 bases from J, with 14 bases between. In germline, CDR1 is SGHAT, CDR2 FQNNGV. This CDR3 spans 15 amino acids. The CDR3 DNA follows: TGTGCCAGCAGCCCCCCGACTAGATTCACAGATACGCAGTATTTT. It translates to CASSPPTRFTDTQYF. Complete variable domain (other parts from reference TRBV11-2 and TRBJ2-3): EAGVAQSPRYKIIEKRQSVAFWCNPISGHATLYWYQQILGQGPKLLIQFQNNGVVDDSQLPKDRFSAERLKGVDSTLKIQPAKLEDSAVYLCASSPPTRFTDTQYFGPGTRLTVL.

V usage is TRBV7-3 and J usage is TRBJ1-1, with 7 bases fitting TRBD1. CDR3 size: 14 residues. The germline gives CDR1 SGHTA, CDR2 FQGTGA. Germline trimming cut 4 bases from V and 1 base from J; bases unmatched to any gene: 3. This chain's CDR3 is CASSSQGGNTEAFF. The CDR3 DNA follows: TGTGCCAGCAGCTCTCAGGGGGGGAACACTGAAGCTTTCTTT.

The gene calls are TRBV15 and TRBJ1-3; D unclear. CDR3 length: 12 amino acids. Germline values: CDR1 LNHNV, CDR2 YYDKDF (reference sequence). V lost 0 bases, J lost 8 bases, and 5 bases lay in between. The CDR3 coding sequence is TGTGCCACCAGCAGAGATTGGGACACCATATATTTT. Protein product: CATSRDWDTIYF.

This clone was observed a few times. The rearrangement links TRBV6-1 to TRBJ1-2; 7 bases are a match to TRBD1. Germline-derived CDR1 and CDR2 are MNHNS and SASEGT. The CDR3 is 13 amino acids. The J segment lost 5 bases and the V segment lost 7 bases, leaving 7 bases of the junction unmatched. CDR3 residues: CASKNRGGYGYTF. In DNA form, the CDR3 reads TGTGCCAGCAAGAACAGGGGTGGTTATGGCTACACCTTC.

The chain couples TRBV13 to TRBJ2-3; TRBD2 matches 11 bases. The length of the CDR3 is 15 residues. The ends lost 5 bases at V and 3 bases at J; junction bases unmatched: 4. Germline V gene data show CDR1 as PRHDT and CDR2 as FYEKMQ (reference sequence). The CDR3 region is CASSLSGRATDTQYF. CDR3 bases: TGTGCCAGCAGCCTTAGCGGGAGGGCGACAGATACGCAGTATTTT. Based on the CDR3 plus reference TRBV13 and TRBJ2-3, the full variable domain is AAGVIQSPRHLIKEKRETATLKCYPIPRHDTVYWYQQGPGQDPQFLISFYEKMQSDKGSIPDRFSAQQFSDYHSELNMSSLELGDSALYFCASSLSGRATDTQYFGPGTRLTVL.

The V call is TRBV5-6, the J call TRBJ1-5; D is uncertain. The length of the CDR3 is 18 residues. CDR1 is SGHDT and CDR2 is YYEEEE in the germline V gene. V lost 1 base, J lost 5 bases, and 22 bases lay in between. The CDR3 DNA is TGTGCCAGCAGCTTGTATCTATCGGTAGCGGGTCGAGATCAGCCCCAGCATTTT. Translated: CASSLYLSVAGRDQPQHF.

This chain joins TRBV4-1 and TRBJ2-7, with 8 bases aligning to TRBD1. Trimming cost V 4 bases and J 3 bases; bases outside gene matches: 11. Germline CDR1 and CDR2: MGHRA and YSYEKL. CDR3 length equals 16 residues. CDR3 nucleotides: TGCGCCAGCAGCCCCACTCCGGCACAGGGGGACTACGAGCAGTACTTC. Its translation: CASSPTPAQGDYEQYF.

This clone appeared once. This rearrangement joins TRBV7-3 to TRBJ2-2; maybe TRBD2 (6 bases). CDR3 length: 16 residues. Germline CDR1 SGHTA, CDR2 FQGTGA. Trimming pared 8 bases from V and 4 bases from J, leaving 20 bases between. The CDR3 spells CASGPGWGGTTGELFF. The CDR3 DNA reads TGTGCCAGCGGACCGGGGTGGGGCGGGACCACCGGGGAGCTGTTTTTT.

This rearrangement joins TRBV18 to TRBJ2-7; maybe TRBD1 (6 bases). With 2 bases removed from V and 6 bases from J, the gap between germline ends came to 11 bases. This CDR3 is 13 amino acids long. Germline V gene data show CDR1 as KGHSH and CDR2 as LQKENI. Here the CDR3 DNA reads TGTGCCAGCTCACCATTTCAGGGGAGCGAGCAGTACTTC. It encodes CASSPFQGSEQYF. The whole variable domain, remainder taken from reference TRBV18 and TRBJ2-7, is NAGVMQNPRHLVRRRGQEARLRCSPMKGHSHVYWYRQLPEEGLKFMVYLQKENIIDESGMPKERFSAEFPKEGPSILRIQQVVRGDSAAYFCASSPFQGSEQYFGPGTRLTVT.

The chain employs TRBV7-2 and TRBJ2-1; 14 bases fit TRBD2. This CDR3 is built from 18 residues. J lost 7 bases, V lost 4 bases, and 12 bases had no gene match. Germline V gene data show CDR1 as SGHTA and CDR2 as FQGNSA. In DNA form, the CDR3 reads TGTGCCAGCAGCTCGACTAGCGGGGGGGCCGGGGAAAAAAATGAGCAGTTCTTC. Amino acid sequence: CASSSTSGGAGEKNEQFF.